Sequencing of this T cell receptor (beta chain) was carried out in a study of blood T cell repertoires in COVID-19. Study details: Acute and convalescent COVID-19 samples came from the United States, Italy and Spain.

V shed 8 bases and J 5 bases; nucleotides not matched to a gene: 3. CDR1 is MNHEY and CDR2 is SMNVEV in the germline V gene (reference sequence). This CDR3 region has 14 residues. Per the original data handling: Counts of nucleated cells, estimated from reference gene primer amplification, were obtained. Assay used: immunoSEQ multiplex PCR; TCRdb lists only in-frame clones, some missing. V and J calls and clone size are as listed in that table; D and trimming were resolved from the DNA. The profile covers 250,000 to 350,000 clones, with around 90% appearing a single time and 1.7% taken by the ten largest. In assigning cohorts, the study relied on participant-reported clinical history.

The chain is built from TRBV27 and TRBJ2-1; TRBD2 agrees at 13 bases. The clonotype comes from a woman aged 18-30 years with acute COVID-19. Source material: PBMCs or T cells enriched from blood (not recorded which). The CDR3 sequence is CASSGLAGNNEQFF. The CDR3 DNA sequence: TGTGCCAGCTCGGGACTAGCGGGGAACAATGAGCAGTTCTTC.